This T cell receptor (beta chain) was identified in a study of shared clonotypes between healthy human individuals. Study-level findings and limits: Among non-shared clonotypes, generation probabilities were lower than among those shared by all four donors. Estimated richness was generally greater in naive than memory subsets.

This clone was counted a single time. What it binds is not known. As defined, naive CD8 cells were CD45RO-negative and positively selected for CCR7, with terminally differentiated effector memory CD45RA+ cells excluded. Genomic DNA of every subset was divided equally among multiple immunoSEQ plates. Measured with immunoSEQ multiplex PCR; TCRdb has only the in-frame clones, and not every one. This sample carries 760,000 or so clones, 96% of them seen once, and the ten largest clones take roughly 0.23%. The CDR3 totals 15 residues. V lost 3 bases and J 2 bases, leaving 14 bases between the germline ends. CDR1 LGHNA and CDR2 YSLEER come from the germline V gene.

Sequences were obtained from naive CD8+ T cells sorted from blood. The chain uses TRBV4-3 and TRBJ2-7; D tentatively reads TRBD1 or TRBD2 (5 bases each). This TCR was recovered from a man aged 25 to 40 in good health. Written as DNA, the CDR3 is TGCGCCAGCAGCCAGTTCCGGGGCAACACCTACGAGCAGTACTTC. Translated: CASSQFRGNTYEQYF.